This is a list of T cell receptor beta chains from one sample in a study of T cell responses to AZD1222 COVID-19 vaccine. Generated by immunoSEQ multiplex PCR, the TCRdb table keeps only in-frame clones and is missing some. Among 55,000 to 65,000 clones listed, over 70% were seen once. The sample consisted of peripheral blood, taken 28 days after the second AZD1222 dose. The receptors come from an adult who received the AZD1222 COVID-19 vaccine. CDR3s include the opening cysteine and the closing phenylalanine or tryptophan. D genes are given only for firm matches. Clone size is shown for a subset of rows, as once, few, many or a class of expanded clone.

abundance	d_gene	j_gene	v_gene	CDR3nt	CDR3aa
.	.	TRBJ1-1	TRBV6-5	TGTGCCAGCGGGAAAGGGGGGAACACTGAAGCTTTCTTT	CASGKGGNTEAFF
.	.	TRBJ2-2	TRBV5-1	TGCGCCAGCGGTCCTATGACAGGGAACACCGGGGAGCTGTTTTTT	CASGPMTGNTGELFF
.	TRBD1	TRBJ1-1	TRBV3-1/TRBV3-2	TGTGCCAGCAGCACGACAGGGCCCACTGAAGCTTTCTTT	CASSTTGPTEAFF
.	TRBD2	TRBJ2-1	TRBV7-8	TGTGCCAGCAGCTTTCTAGCGGGAGCCGCATCGGGAGAGGAGCAGTTCTTC	CASSFLAGAASGEEQFF
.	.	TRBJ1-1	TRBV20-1	TGCAGTGCTAGCCCGAAAACTGAAGCTTTCTTT	CSASPKTEAFF
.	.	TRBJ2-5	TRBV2	TGTGCCAGCAGCCGCTATACCCGGGAGACCCAGTACTTC	CASSRYTRETQYF
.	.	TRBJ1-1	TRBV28	TGTGCCAGCAGTTCGATGGTAAGCACTGAAGCTTTCTTT	CASSSMVSTEAFF
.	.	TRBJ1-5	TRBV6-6	TGTGCCAGCAGCAAAGGACAAGTCCAGCCCCAGCATTTT	CASSKGQVQPQHF
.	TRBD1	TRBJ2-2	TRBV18	TGTGCCAGCTCACCGCGACAGGGTATGGGGGAGCTGTTTTTT	CASSPRQGMGELFF
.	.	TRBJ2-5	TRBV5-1	TGCGCCAGCAGCTGGCAATCAGGGACCGAGACCCAGTACTTC	CASSWQSGTETQYF
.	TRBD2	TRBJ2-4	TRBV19	TGTGCCAGTAGTCATCCGGGACTAGCGACGAAAAACATTCAGTACTTC	CASSHPGLATKNIQYF
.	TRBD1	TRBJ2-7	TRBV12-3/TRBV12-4	TGTGCCAGCAGCAACGGACAGGGTGATCGGTACTTC	CASSNGQGDRYF
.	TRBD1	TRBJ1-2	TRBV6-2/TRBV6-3	TGTGCCAGCAGTCTCCGACAGGGCGGCTCTGGTGGCTACACCTTC	CASSLRQGGSGGYTF
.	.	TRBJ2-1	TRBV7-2	TGTGCCAGCAGTCCAGGACTCGGGGAGATTGAGCAGTTCTTC	CASSPGLGEIEQFF
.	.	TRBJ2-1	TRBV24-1	TGTGCCACCAGTCCCCGCGTCTGGGACAATGAGCAGTTCTTC	CATSPRVWDNEQFF
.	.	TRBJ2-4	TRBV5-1	TGCGCCAGCAGCCGGGGCGCGGAATTGGGCATTCAGTACTTC	CASSRGAELGIQYF
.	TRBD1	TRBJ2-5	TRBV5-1	TGCGCCAGCAGCTTGGGACAGGGACCCCAAGAGACCCAGTACTTC	CASSLGQGPQETQYF
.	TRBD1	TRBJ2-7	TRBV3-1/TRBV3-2	TGTGCCAGCAACCTCGACAGGGTGAACTTC	CASNLDRVNF
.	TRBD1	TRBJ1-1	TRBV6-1	TGTGCCAGCAGTGACAATCTGTACAGGGGGGGAGTTGCTGAAGCTTTCTTT	CASSDNLYRGGVAEAFF
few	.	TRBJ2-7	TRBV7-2	TGTGCCAGCAGCTTCCGGGCGGAGTCCTACGAGCAGTACTTC	CASSFRAESYEQYF
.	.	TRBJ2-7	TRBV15	TGTGCCACCAGCAGAGGGCCCCTACTATCCTACGAGCAGTACTTC	CATSRGPLLSYEQYF
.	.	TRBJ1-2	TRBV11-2	TGTGCCAGCAGCTCCTACGGAGCCACTCTCTATGGCTACACCTTC	CASSSYGATLYGYTF
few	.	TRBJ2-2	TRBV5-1	TGCGCCAGCATGTCAGGGGCGCCCACCGGGGAGCTGTTTTTT	CASMSGAPTGELFF
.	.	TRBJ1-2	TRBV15	TGTGCCACCAGCGGCCGACAGATTCTCTATGGCTACACCTTC	CATSGRQILYGYTF
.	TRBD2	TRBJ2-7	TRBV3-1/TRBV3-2	TGTGCCAGCAGCCAACAGACTAGCGGTGCCTACGAGCAGTACTTC	CASSQQTSGAYEQYF
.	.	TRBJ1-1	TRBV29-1	TGCAGCGTTGGGGGGGTCACTGAAGCTTTCTTT	CSVGGVTEAFF
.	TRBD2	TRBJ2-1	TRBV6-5	TGTGCCAGCAGTAGGGGACTAGCGAGCTCCAATGAGCAGTTCTTC	CASSRGLASSNEQFF
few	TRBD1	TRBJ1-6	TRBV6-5	TGTGCCAGCAGCCCCGGACAGGGGGGGAAGTCACCCCTCCACTTT	CASSPGQGGKSPLHF
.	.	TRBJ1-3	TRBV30	TGTGCCTGGAGTGGCTGGGGGGTTGGAAACACCATATATTTT	CAWSGWGVGNTIYF
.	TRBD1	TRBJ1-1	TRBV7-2	TGTGCCAGCAGCAACCGACAGGGAACTGAAGCTTTCTTT	CASSNRQGTEAFF
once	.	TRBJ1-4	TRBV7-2	TGTGCCAGCAGCTTGGGAGGGGGGTCCAATGAAAAACTGTTTTTT	CASSLGGGSNEKLFF
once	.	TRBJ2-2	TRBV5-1	TGCGCCAGCAGCTTACAGGGAAGTACTAACACCGGGGAGCTGTTTTTT	CASSLQGSTNTGELFF
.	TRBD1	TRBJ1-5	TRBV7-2	TGTGCCAGCAGTCCCGGGACAGGGGGCACTCAGCCCCAGCATTTT	CASSPGTGGTQPQHF
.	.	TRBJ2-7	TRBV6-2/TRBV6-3	TGTGCCAGCAGTTACAGTTCGACTTTCTCCTACGAGCAGTACTTC	CASSYSSTFSYEQYF
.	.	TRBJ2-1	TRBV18	TGTGCCAGCTCACCAACGACAGGTAGGGATGAGCAGTTCTTC	CASSPTTGRDEQFF
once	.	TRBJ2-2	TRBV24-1	TGTGCCACCAGTGATTTTGCTGGGGCGGGCGGGGAGCTGTTTTTT	CATSDFAGAGGELFF
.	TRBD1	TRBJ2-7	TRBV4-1	TGCGCCAGCAGCCTTCCGGGGACAGGGAAGTACGAGCAGTACTTC	CASSLPGTGKYEQYF
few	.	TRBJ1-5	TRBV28	TGTGCCAGCAGTTTTTTTGGGAGTAGCAATCAGCCCCAGCATTTT	CASSFFGSSNQPQHF
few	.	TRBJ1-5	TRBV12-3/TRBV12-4	TGTGCCAGCAGCCCACAGGGCAATCAGCCCCAGCATTTT	CASSPQGNQPQHF
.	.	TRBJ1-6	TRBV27	TGTGCCAGCAGTTCCGGGTGGCAGGGGAATTCACCCCTCCACTTT	CASSSGWQGNSPLHF
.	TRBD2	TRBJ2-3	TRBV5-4	TGTGCCAGCAGCTTGGGGGGACTAGCGGGAGAGTCCACAGATACGCAGTATTTT	CASSLGGLAGESTDTQYF
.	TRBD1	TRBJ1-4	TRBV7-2	TGTGCCAGCAGCTTGGACAGGGGGTGGGAAAAACTGTTTTTT	CASSLDRGWEKLFF
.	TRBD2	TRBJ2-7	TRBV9	TGTGCCAGCAGCTCCGGACTAGCGGGGGAGAAGTACTTC	CASSSGLAGEKYF
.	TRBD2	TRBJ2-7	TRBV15	TGTGCCACCAGCAGAGAAGGGACTACCTACGAGCAGTACTTC	CATSREGTTYEQYF
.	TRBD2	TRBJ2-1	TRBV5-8	TGTGCCAGCAGCTACACCGGGACTAGCGGGGGGCCATCCTACAATGAGCAGTTCTTC	CASSYTGTSGGPSYNEQFF
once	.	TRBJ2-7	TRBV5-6	TGTGCCAGCAGCCGAACAACAAGAGCCTACGAGCAGTACTTC	CASSRTTRAYEQYF
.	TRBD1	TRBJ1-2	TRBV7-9	TGTGCCAGCAGCTCCCGAACAGGGGTCATGGGCTACACCTTC	CASSSRTGVMGYTF
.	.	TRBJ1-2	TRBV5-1	TGCGCCAGCAGCGCGGACGGGGAGCGCTATGGCTACACCTTC	CASSADGERYGYTF
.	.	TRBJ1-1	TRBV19	TGTGCCAGTAGTCCTGGGGGGTTGTCGGCTTTCTTT	CASSPGGLSAFF
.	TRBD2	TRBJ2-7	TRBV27	TGTGCCAGCAGTTTCGCCGGGACTAGCGGGAGAGAGAGGTACTTC	CASSFAGTSGRERYF